This T cell receptor (beta chain) was recovered during a study of blood T cell repertoires in COVID-19. This clone occurred once. The CDR3 is 13 amino acids. The germline gives CDR1 MNHEY, CDR2 SVGAGI. After removal of 5 bases from V and 10 bases from J, the junction contained 8 bases not matched to a gene. Some clones are missing from TCRdb's copy, which holds only in-frame ones; the method was immunoSEQ multiplex PCR. The sample has approximately 270,000 clones; 75% to 90% are singletons. The receptor's source is a woman aged 45-60 years who had recovered from COVID-19. The chain links TRBV6-5 to TRBJ2-3, with 8 bases that match TRBD2. The material sequenced was PBMCs or T cells enriched from blood (not recorded which). The CDR3 reads CASSPGTSRAQYF. DNA for the CDR3: TGTGCCAGCAGTCCCGGGACTAGTAGAGCGCAGTATTTT.